This TCR beta chain was sequenced during a study of regulatory T cells in long-lasting Graves disease. Study background: Those with persistent Graves' disease had received antithyroid drugs for over 5 years with positive TSH receptor antibodies.

Looked up from germline, CDR1 is DFQATT and CDR2 is SNEGSKA (reference sequence). Trimming cost V 3 bases and J 8 bases; bases outside gene matches: 7. The CDR3 covers 13 residues. iRepertoire HTBI primers and Arm-PCR of CDR3 regions built TCR beta libraries. Per the study methods: Sequenced samples collectively carried roughly 60 TRBV and 14 to 15 TRBJ segments. TCRdb used MiXCR to reprocess the multiplex PCR reads, holding one entry per CDR3 protein. The V and J calls were not made by the authors but by TCRdb's processing. The table lists around 500,000 distinct CDR3 sequences, about 20% of them singletons. In the case of this clonotype: Its target is not known. A much larger clone sits a single nucleotide away, making a read error possible.

Findings and caveats of the study: Preferential use of TRBV28, TRBJ1-2 and TRBJ2-5 was seen in persistent disease.

Specified time point: persistent/refractory GD, antithyroid drugs over 5 years with positive TRAb. The TCR library was made from RNA that had been extracted from PBMCs in TRIzol. The sequencing here drew on peripheral blood mononuclear cells (PBMCs), taken when the disease was refractory, from a patient treated with antithyroid drugs. This chain joins TRBV20-1 and TRBJ2-4, with 7 bases matching TRBD1. The receptor was isolated from a female donor with Graves disease. DNA of the CDR3: TGCAGTGCTAGGTCTCAGGGGGTTGACATTCAGTACTTC. Translated, it gives CSARSQGVDIQYF.